This TCR beta chain was identified in a study of identical twins. Study-wide findings and caveats: Models came in too low on out-of-frame TCR alpha sharing in monozygotic twins. Insertions were fewer in abundant cord blood beta clonotypes, whereas memory repertoires showed none of this pattern. Twins showed weaker excess sharing in their beta out-of-frame sequences.

TCRdb re-analysed the 5' RACE reads in MiXCR, keeping a single row per CDR3 protein. The sample carries some 320,000 distinct CDR3 sequences, roughly an eighth recorded once. This clonotype was detected ten times or more. Its cognate antigen is unknown. The germline gene is not matched at one end of the junction; a read error may be the cause. CDR1 is WSHSY, CDR2 SAAADI, per germline. There are 14 residues in the CDR3. The sample was also linked to a second study, of yellow fever vaccine responses in identical twins.

The sample was CD8+ T cells sorted from blood. This sequence was found in a woman aged 18-30 years in good health. The chain combines TRBV10-2 with TRBJ2-1, with D perhaps TRBD2 (5 bases). CDR3 residues: CASSVASSYNEQFF. In DNA, the CDR3 is TGTGCCAGCAGCGTAGCGTCTTCCTACAATGAGCAGTTCTTC.